A selection of T cell receptor beta chains follows, all from one sample in a study of blood T cell repertoires in COVID-19. This table comes from immunoSEQ multiplex PCR, and its TCRdb copy is limited to in-frame clones, with some not included. Among some 200,000 clones listed, almost 85% were seen once. The sample comprised peripheral blood. The receptors here all came from a woman between 50 and 59 years old with active or convalescent COVID-19. CDR3s include the opening cysteine and the closing phenylalanine or tryptophan. A D gene is named only where the DNA matches it firmly. Some rows mark clone size as missing; the rest say once, few, many or name a class of expanded clone.

J gene | D gene | clone size | V gene | CDR3 protein | CDR3 DNA
TRBJ2-2 | TRBD2 | . | TRBV30 | CAWRPGGTGELFF | TGTGCCTGGAGGCCGGGAGGCACCGGGGAGCTGTTTTTT
TRBJ2-3 | . | . | TRBV6-2/TRBV6-3 | CASSYSIPGWTDTQYF | TGTGCCAGCAGTTACTCGATTCCGGGGTGGACAGATACGCAGTATTTT
TRBJ2-1 | . | . | TRBV11-2 | CASSPTRWVNNEQFF | TGTGCCAGCAGCCCGACTCGGTGGGTTAACAATGAGCAGTTCTTC
TRBJ2-6 | TRBD1 | . | TRBV11-2 | CASSSIRDRAGANVLTF | TGTGCCAGCAGCTCAATCCGGGACAGGGCTGGGGCCAACGTCCTGACTTTC
TRBJ1-2 | . | . | TRBV20-1 | CSHLRNYGYTF | TGCAGTCACCTACGGAACTATGGCTACACCTTC
TRBJ2-3 | TRBD2 | . | TRBV27 | CASSLGTSGVIDTQYF | TGTGCCAGCAGTTTAGGGACTAGCGGAGTTATTGATACGCAGTATTTT
TRBJ2-7 | TRBD1 | . | TRBV7-3 | CASSLTGGKGEQYF | TGTGCCAGCAGCTTAACAGGGGGCAAGGGCGAGCAGTACTTC
TRBJ2-1 | TRBD1 | . | TRBV28 | CASTYQGDRKQFF | TGTGCCAGTACCTATCAGGGGGACAGAAAGCAGTTCTTC
TRBJ2-1 | TRBD2 | . | TRBV28 | CASRHEGLARQNEQFF | TGTGCCAGCCGACACGAAGGACTAGCGCGGCAGAATGAGCAGTTCTTC
TRBJ2-7 | TRBD1 | . | TRBV5-4 | CASRSGTGLGYEQYF | TGTGCCAGCAGGTCCGGGACAGGGCTGGGCTACGAGCAGTACTTC
TRBJ2-7 | TRBD1 | . | TRBV5-5 | CASSLGTRDRAQQYF | TGTGCCAGCAGCCTGGGGACCCGGGACAGGGCCCAGCAGTACTTC
TRBJ2-7 | TRBD2 | . | TRBV6-5 | CASSIPGQGLAGDSF | TGTGCCAGCAGCATACCGGGACAGGGACTAGCGGGCGATAGCTTC
TRBJ1-1 | . | few | TRBV5-4 | CASSLGQRGTEAFF | TGTGCCAGCAGCTTGGGGCAGCGAGGCACTGAAGCTTTCTTT
TRBJ1-1 | TRBD1 | . | TRBV15 | CATSRGTTGGWGNTEAFF | TGTGCCACCAGCAGAGGTACCACAGGGGGCTGGGGGAACACTGAAGCTTTCTTT
TRBJ1-4 | TRBD1 | . | TRBV24-1 | CATSGASTGGKNEKLFF | TGTGCCACCAGTGGCGCGTCGACAGGGGGCAAAAATGAAAAACTGTTTTTT
TRBJ1-2 | . | . | TRBV27 | CASSLSRGANYGYTF | TGTGCCAGCAGTTTATCGCGCGGAGCAAACTATGGCTACACCTTC
TRBJ2-5 | . | . | TRBV5-1 | CASSSARGRETQYF | TGCGCCAGCAGCTCAGCCAGGGGCAGAGAGACCCAGTACTTC
TRBJ1-2 | TRBD1 | . | TRBV19 | CASRRQGSRYGYTF | TGTGCCAGTCGACGACAGGGGAGTCGCTATGGCTACACCTTC